These T cell receptor beta chains were read from a single sample in a study of blood T cell repertoires in COVID-19. Sequenced by immunoSEQ multiplex PCR; TCRdb stores in-frame clones only, minus some. Among a few hundred thousand clones listed, approximately 93% were seen once. Material: PBMCs or T cells enriched from blood (not recorded which). These TCRs come from a woman between 40 and 55 years old who had been exposed to COVID-19. Each CDR3 is given with its conserved first and last residue. A D gene is named only where the DNA matches it firmly. Part of the rows lack a size; the others show once, few, many or a class for expanded clones.

clone size	J gene	V gene	D gene	CDR3 protein	CDR3 DNA
-	TRBJ1-1	TRBV25-1	-	CASSEGTGNAEAFF	TGTGCCAGCAGTGAGGGTACAGGGAACGCTGAAGCTTTCTTT
-	TRBJ1-6	TRBV6-5	-	CASSYSGPGYNSPLHF	TGTGCCAGCAGTTACTCTGGCCCAGGGTATAATTCACCCCTCCACTTT
-	TRBJ2-1	TRBV3-1/TRBV3-2	TRBD2	CASNRGLSYNEQFF	TGTGCCAGCAACCGGGGACTATCCTACAATGAGCAGTTCTTC
-	TRBJ1-2	TRBV30	TRBD1	CASADRPGYTF	TGTGCCTCCGCGGACAGGCCCGGCTACACCTTC
-	TRBJ2-5	TRBV25-1	TRBD1	CASSGWTGQETQYF	TGTGCCAGCAGTGGGTGGACAGGCCAAGAGACCCAGTACTTC
-	TRBJ1-3	TRBV10-1	-	CASSEDRGGNTIYF	TGCGCCAGCAGTGAGGACAGAGGAGGAAACACCATATATTTT
-	TRBJ1-1	TRBV10-2	-	CASSTRSTEAFF	TGCGCCAGCAGCACACGATCCACTGAAGCTTTCTTT
-	TRBJ2-5	TRBV6-6	TRBD2	CASSSLSGSMETQYF	TGTGCCAGCAGTTCTCTTAGCGGGAGCATGGAGACCCAGTACTTC
-	TRBJ2-1	TRBV24-1	TRBD2	CATSEPSSGSASEQFF	TGTGCCACCAGTGAACCATCTAGCGGGAGTGCTTCTGAGCAGTTCTTC
-	TRBJ1-2	TRBV19	-	CASSMSKFYGYTF	TGTGCCAGTAGTATGAGTAAGTTCTATGGCTACACCTTC
-	TRBJ2-7	TRBV6-4	-	CASAPAPGYEQYF	TGTGCCAGCGCGCCGGCCCCAGGGTACGAGCAGTACTTC
few	TRBJ1-2	TRBV6-5	-	CASSQQGVYGYTF	TGTGCCAGCAGTCAACAGGGTGTCTATGGCTACACCTTC
-	TRBJ1-1	TRBV19	-	CASRVTGTIATFF	TGTGCCAGTAGAGTCACCGGGACAATAGCGACTTTCTTT
few	TRBJ2-1	TRBV9	TRBD2	CASSTGLAAYNEQFF	TGTGCCAGCAGCACTGGACTAGCGGCCTACAATGAGCAGTTCTTC
-	TRBJ2-2	TRBV7-2	-	CASSIAGTHSTGELFF	TGTGCCAGCAGCATTGCCGGGACACATTCCACCGGGGAGCTGTTTTTT
once	TRBJ1-3	TRBV7-2	-	CASSLTPGVSGNTIYF	TGTGCCAGCAGCTTAACCCCAGGGGTATCTGGAAACACCATATATTTT
-	TRBJ1-3	TRBV5-8	-	CASSARGGNTIYF	TGTGCCAGCAGCGCTCGAGGGGGAAACACCATATATTTT
few	TRBJ2-7	TRBV27	-	CASSLSDRFWEQYF	TGTGCCAGCAGTTTATCCGACAGGTTTTGGGAGCAGTACTTC
-	TRBJ1-2	TRBV5-1	-	CASSPYGNYGYTF	TGCGCCAGCAGCCCGTACGGGAACTATGGCTACACCTTC
-	TRBJ2-6	TRBV9	-	CASSVRGGTGANVLTF	TGTGCCAGCAGCGTAAGGGGGGGCACTGGGGCCAACGTCCTGACTTTC
-	TRBJ2-7	TRBV7-2	-	CASREVGGRYEQYF	TGTGCCAGCAGAGAAGTCGGGGGGCGCTACGAGCAGTACTTC
-	TRBJ1-2	TRBV24-1	-	CATSDQSSRDKERGYTF	TGTGCCACCAGTGACCAGAGCTCCAGGGACAAGGAACGTGGCTACACCTTC
-	TRBJ2-1	TRBV11-2	TRBD2	CASSTRWGGNEQFF	TGTGCCAGCAGCACCCGGTGGGGGGGGAATGAGCAGTTCTTC
-	TRBJ1-2	TRBV5-4	TRBD1	CASSRDRAYGYTF	TGTGCCAGCAGCCGCGACAGGGCCTATGGCTACACCTTC
-	TRBJ1-2	TRBV2	TRBD1	CASSSRQGGGGYTF	TGTGCCAGCAGTTCTCGACAGGGAGGCGGTGGCTACACCTTC
-	TRBJ2-7	TRBV7-2	-	CASSLVQGPYEQYF	TGTGCCAGCAGCTTAGTTCAGGGTCCCTACGAGCAGTACTTC
once	TRBJ2-7	TRBV7-6	-	CASTYAEQGGEQYF	TGTGCCAGCACCTATGCGGAGCAGGGGGGTGAGCAGTACTTC
-	TRBJ2-1	TRBV19	-	CASSPDRLDSYNEQFF	TGTGCCAGTAGTCCCGACAGATTAGACTCCTACAATGAGCAGTTCTTC
-	TRBJ1-5	TRBV19	TRBD1	CASSRSPPGQGGYSNQPQHF	TGTGCCAGTAGTAGATCCCCCCCGGGACAGGGAGGCTATAGCAATCAGCCCCAGCATTTT
few	TRBJ2-1	TRBV18	-	CASSPPGLVEQFF	TGTGCCAGCTCACCACCGGGACTCGTAGAGCAGTTCTTC
-	TRBJ1-1	TRBV5-1	TRBD1	CASSRGTAMNTEAFF	TGCGCCAGCAGCCGCGGGACAGCTATGAACACTGAAGCTTTCTTT
-	TRBJ2-1	TRBV7-3	-	CASSLRQNNEQFF	TGTGCCAGCAGCTTAAGACAGAACAATGAGCAGTTCTTC
-	TRBJ2-1	TRBV3-1/TRBV3-2	TRBD1	CASSPLWTGTNEQFF	TGTGCCAGCAGCCCCCTTTGGACAGGGACGAATGAGCAGTTCTTC
few	TRBJ1-1	TRBV5-1	TRBD1	CASTGTVNTEAFF	TGCGCCAGCACCGGGACAGTGAACACTGAAGCTTTCTTT
-	TRBJ2-1	TRBV27	TRBD2	CASSLPGLAGREQFF	TGTGCCAGCAGTCTTCCCGGACTAGCGGGTAGAGAGCAGTTCTTC
-	TRBJ1-2	TRBV4-1	-	CASSQAAGNYGYTF	TGCGCCAGCAGCCAAGCTGCAGGGAACTATGGCTACACCTTC
-	TRBJ1-1	TRBV18	-	CASSPSRENTEAFF	TGTGCCAGCTCACCCTCGAGGGAAAACACTGAAGCTTTCTTT
-	TRBJ2-7	TRBV3-1/TRBV3-2	TRBD1	CASSTRQGLGEQYF	TGTGCCAGCAGCACACGACAGGGTCTGGGCGAGCAGTACTTC
few	TRBJ1-1	TRBV5-5	TRBD1	CASSPPGQQNTEAFF	TGTGCCAGCAGCCCACCGGGACAGCAGAACACTGAAGCTTTCTTT
-	TRBJ1-5	TRBV21-1	-	CASSKEGQGIQPQHF	TGTGCCAGCAGCAAAGAAGGGCAGGGTATTCAGCCCCAGCATTTT
-	TRBJ1-3	TRBV6-6	TRBD1	CASTRGQSSGNTIYF	TGTGCCAGCACTCGGGGACAGAGCTCTGGAAACACCATATATTTT
-	TRBJ1-1	TRBV10-3	-	CAISESPGPNTEAFF	TGTGCCATCAGTGAGTCGCCAGGGCCAAACACTGAAGCTTTCTTT
few	TRBJ2-3	TRBV5-8	-	CASSLGDSSTDTQYF	TGTGCCAGCAGCTTAGGAGACAGCAGCACAGATACGCAGTATTTT
-	TRBJ2-2	TRBV30	TRBD2	CAWSGSGRFTGELFF	TGTGCCTGGAGTGGAAGCGGGAGGTTCACCGGGGAGCTGTTTTTT
-	TRBJ1-1	TRBV5-1	TRBD1	CASRWTGDSTTEAFF	TGCGCCAGCCGCTGGACAGGGGATTCGACTACTGAAGCTTTCTTT
-	TRBJ1-1	TRBV21-1	-	CASPGLQNPNTEAFF	TGTGCCAGCCCGGGATTACAGAATCCGAACACTGAAGCTTTCTTT